The next 2 T cell receptor beta chains were all read from a single sample in a study of identical twins. TCRdb redid the calling of the 5' RACE reads with MiXCR, one entry per CDR3 protein. The sample has 450,000 or so distinct CDR3 sequences; approximately 15% are singletons. This same sample was also taken into another study, of yellow fever vaccine responses in identical twins.

The source material was CD4+ T cells sorted from blood. The receptor set was obtained from a woman aged 18 to 35 in good health.

This clonotype appeared a few times. The genes are TRBV7-2 and TRBJ2-3; no definite D call. The CDR3 totals 12 residues. Looked up from germline, CDR1 is SGHTA and CDR2 is FQGNSA. Trimming cost V 5 bases and J 2 bases, with 5 bases left between them. The CDR3 DNA reads TGTGCCAGCAGCCGGACCACAGATACGCAGTATTTT. This codes for CASSRTTDTQYF.

This clonotype was seen only a few times. The V gene is TRBV5-4, the J gene TRBJ2-1; perhaps TRBD2 as D (7 bases). V was pared by 4 bases and J by 6 bases, with 11 bases between. The CDR3 spans 13 residues. Germline lookup yields CDR1 SGHNT and CDR2 YYREEE (reference sequence). The CDR3 bases are TGTGCCAGCAGCGGGGGGGCGACCAATGAGCAGTTCTTC. Translation: CASSGGATNEQFF.